This is a list of T cell receptor beta chains from one sample in a study of T-cell memory formation after mild COVID-19. MiXCR, run by TCRdb on the 5' RACE reads, gives a single entry per CDR3 protein. The data contain around 500,000 distinct CDR3 sequences, about 20% of them seen just once; the ten biggest clones take up about 12%. Specimen: PBMCs or a T cell subset sorted from them (not recorded which). The receptor set was obtained from an adult woman who had mild COVID-19 (a few samples of this study predate the infection). Cell type and time point are not known. The CDR3 runs from the conserved cysteine through the conserved F or W. The D gene is left open where the match is weak. Clone size, where shown, is once, few, many, or a class for clones that have expanded.

D gene: TRBD1
V gene: TRBV5-1
clone size: few
J gene: TRBJ2-7
CDR3 DNA: TGCGCCAGCAGCCACCCCGGGACAGATTACGAGCAGTACTTC
CDR3 protein: CASSHPGTDYEQYF

D gene: .
V gene: TRBV15
clone size: .
J gene: TRBJ2-3
CDR3 DNA: TGTGCCACCAGCAGAGATGGACGCCCCACAGATACGCAGTATTTT
CDR3 protein: CATSRDGRPTDTQYF

D gene: .
V gene: TRBV11-3
clone size: .
J gene: TRBJ2-7
CDR3 DNA: TGTGCCAGCAGCTTAGGGGTGCAGGGGAAATACGAGCAGTACTTC
CDR3 protein: CASSLGVQGKYEQYF

D gene: .
V gene: TRBV7-2
clone size: few
J gene: TRBJ2-7
CDR3 DNA: TGTGCCAGCAGCTTAGCTCAGGGTCGCGAGCAGTACTTC
CDR3 protein: CASSLAQGREQYF

D gene: TRBD2
V gene: TRBV10-3
clone size: .
J gene: TRBJ2-2
CDR3 DNA: TGTGCCATCAGTAGCGGGGCGAACACCGGTGAGCTGTTTTTT
CDR3 protein: CAISSGANTGELFF

D gene: TRBD2
V gene: TRBV6-1
clone size: few
J gene: TRBJ2-7
CDR3 DNA: TGTGCCAGCAGTGAAGTACTAGCGGGGGGGCGCGACGAGCAGTACTTC
CDR3 protein: CASSEVLAGGRDEQYF

D gene: TRBD1
V gene: TRBV20-1
clone size: many
J gene: TRBJ1-1
CDR3 DNA: TGCAGTGCTAGCGGAACAGGGGGCAGCGCTGAAGCTTTCTTT
CDR3 protein: CSASGTGGSAEAFF

D gene: .
V gene: TRBV2
clone size: .
J gene: TRBJ2-3
CDR3 DNA: TGTGCCAGCAGTGAGAGAACTCTAACCGCACCCACAGATACGCAGTATTTT
CDR3 protein: CASSERTLTAPTDTQYF

D gene: TRBD1
V gene: TRBV20-1
clone size: .
J gene: TRBJ1-1
CDR3 DNA: TGCAGTGCTACGCCCCCGGGACAGGGGCGTTCTGAAGCTTTCTTT
CDR3 protein: CSATPPGQGRSEAFF

D gene: .
V gene: TRBV4-1
clone size: few
J gene: TRBJ2-1
CDR3 DNA: TGCGCCAGCAGCCCCGGGCAGGTCTACAATGAGCAGTTCTTC
CDR3 protein: CASSPGQVYNEQFF

D gene: TRBD1
V gene: TRBV12-3/TRBV12-4
clone size: many
J gene: TRBJ1-1
CDR3 DNA: TGTGCCAGCAGGTATGGGACAGTGAACACTGAAGCTTTCTTT
CDR3 protein: CASRYGTVNTEAFF

D gene: TRBD2
V gene: TRBV12-3/TRBV12-4
clone size: .
J gene: TRBJ2-1
CDR3 DNA: TGTGCCAGCAGTCTCGGGACTAGCGGGAGACTATACAATGAGCAGTTCTTC
CDR3 protein: CASSLGTSGRLYNEQFF

D gene: TRBD1
V gene: TRBV6-5
clone size: many
J gene: TRBJ1-2
CDR3 DNA: TGTGCCAGCAGTACCCCGGGACAGGGGGCCTATGGCTACACCTTC
CDR3 protein: CASSTPGQGAYGYTF

D gene: .
V gene: TRBV6-5
clone size: many
J gene: TRBJ2-5
CDR3 DNA: TGTGCCAGCAGTCCACCGGGACAGGGAGTTCTAGCGGGACCAGTCGGGACCCAGTACTTC
CDR3 protein: CASSPPGQGVLAGPVGTQYF

D gene: .
V gene: TRBV5-1
clone size: few
J gene: TRBJ2-5
CDR3 DNA: TGCGCCAGCAGCTTGTACACAGCCGATGGAGAGACCCAGTACTTC
CDR3 protein: CASSLYTADGETQYF

D gene: .
V gene: TRBV9
clone size: .
J gene: TRBJ2-3
CDR3 DNA: TGTGCCAGCAGCGTAGACGCTAGTTGGCCCTTCGATACGCAGTATTTT
CDR3 protein: CASSVDASWPFDTQYF

D gene: .
V gene: TRBV4-2
clone size: .
J gene: TRBJ2-1
CDR3 DNA: TGTGCCAGCAGCCAAGATGATTCCTACGATGAGCAGTTCTTC
CDR3 protein: CASSQDDSYDEQFF

D gene: .
V gene: TRBV12-3/TRBV12-4
clone size: many
J gene: TRBJ2-7
CDR3 DNA: TGTGCCAGCACTTCAGACCGTCTCAACTCCTACGAGCAGTACTTC
CDR3 protein: CASTSDRLNSYEQYF

D gene: .
V gene: TRBV7-9
clone size: many
J gene: TRBJ2-3
CDR3 DNA: TGTGCCAGCAGCTTCCCTCGAGATACGCAGTATTTT
CDR3 protein: CASSFPRDTQYF

D gene: TRBD1
V gene: TRBV12-3/TRBV12-4
clone size: .
J gene: TRBJ2-2
CDR3 DNA: TGTGCCAGCAGTTTAGTGGAGACAGGGGCCGGGGAGCTGTTTTTT
CDR3 protein: CASSLVETGAGELFF

D gene: .
V gene: TRBV7-2
clone size: many
J gene: TRBJ2-3
CDR3 DNA: TGTGCCAGCAGCTTAGGTTTGGCGGCCACAGATACGCAGTATTTT
CDR3 protein: CASSLGLAATDTQYF

D gene: TRBD1
V gene: TRBV18
clone size: .
J gene: TRBJ2-5
CDR3 DNA: TGTGCCAGCTCACCTCCAGGGGGATCGGAGACCCAGTACTTC
CDR3 protein: CASSPPGGSETQYF

D gene: .
V gene: TRBV5-1
clone size: .
J gene: TRBJ2-2
CDR3 DNA: TGCGCCAGCAGCTTGGGGGACACTACATCGAACACCGGGGAGCTGTTTTTT
CDR3 protein: CASSLGDTTSNTGELFF

D gene: .
V gene: TRBV20-1
clone size: .
J gene: TRBJ1-2
CDR3 DNA: TGCAGTGCTAAGAGTAACTATGGCTACACCTTC
CDR3 protein: CSAKSNYGYTF

D gene: .
V gene: TRBV30
clone size: .
J gene: TRBJ2-1
CDR3 DNA: TGTGCCTGGAGTGCCTTAACTCCCATGGGGGCATCATATGAGCAGTTCTTC
CDR3 protein: CAWSALTPMGASYEQFF

D gene: TRBD2
V gene: TRBV7-6
clone size: many
J gene: TRBJ2-5
CDR3 DNA: TGTGCCAGCAGCCCGGGACTAGCGGGAACCCAAGAGACCCAGTACTTC
CDR3 protein: CASSPGLAGTQETQYF

D gene: TRBD1
V gene: TRBV6-5
clone size: .
J gene: TRBJ2-7
CDR3 DNA: TGTGCCAGCAGTTACTGGCGACAGGGTTCCTACGAGCAGTACTTC
CDR3 protein: CASSYWRQGSYEQYF

D gene: .
V gene: TRBV7-8
clone size: .
J gene: TRBJ2-5
CDR3 DNA: TGTGCCAGCAGCTTAGGGAGTCTAGCGATACAAGAGACCCAGTACTTC
CDR3 protein: CASSLGSLAIQETQYF

D gene: TRBD1
V gene: TRBV15
clone size: once
J gene: TRBJ1-2
CDR3 DNA: TGTGCCACCAGCAGAGGCCTCGCGGACAGGGATCTCTATGGCTACACCTTC
CDR3 protein: CATSRGLADRDLYGYTF

D gene: TRBD1
V gene: TRBV18
clone size: few
J gene: TRBJ2-7
CDR3 DNA: TGTGCCAGCTCACCGGGGACAGCGAAAGGCGAGCAGTACTTC
CDR3 protein: CASSPGTAKGEQYF

D gene: TRBD1
V gene: TRBV18
clone size: .
J gene: TRBJ1-1
CDR3 DNA: TGTGCCAGCTCACCTACAGGGGGCTTGAACACTGAAGCTTTCTTT
CDR3 protein: CASSPTGGLNTEAFF

D gene: TRBD1
V gene: TRBV7-6
clone size: many
J gene: TRBJ1-5
CDR3 DNA: TGTGCCAGCAGCCTCGGACAGGGTGGACAGCCCCAGCATTTT
CDR3 protein: CASSLGQGGQPQHF

D gene: TRBD2
V gene: TRBV7-2
clone size: .
J gene: TRBJ2-5
CDR3 DNA: TGTGCCAGCAGCCACAGGGCGGGAGGAATGATTGAGACCCAGTACTTC
CDR3 protein: CASSHRAGGMIETQYF

D gene: TRBD1
V gene: TRBV7-2
clone size: .
J gene: TRBJ2-7
CDR3 DNA: TGTGCCAGCAGCCAAAACGACAGGGGGCGCGATTACGAGCAGTACTTC
CDR3 protein: CASSQNDRGRDYEQYF

D gene: TRBD2
V gene: TRBV9
clone size: .
J gene: TRBJ2-7
CDR3 DNA: TGTGCCAGCAGCCTGCGTAGCGGGAGGAACGAGCAGTACTTC
CDR3 protein: CASSLRSGRNEQYF

D gene: .
V gene: TRBV7-6
clone size: .
J gene: TRBJ2-7
CDR3 DNA: TGTGCCAGCGGGAATCCCCTTAGGAGTCGCACCGAGCAGTACTTC
CDR3 protein: CASGNPLRSRTEQYF

D gene: .
V gene: TRBV4-2
clone size: few
J gene: TRBJ1-1
CDR3 DNA: TGTGCCAGCAGCCAAGTGCAGGGGCCGAGCACTGAAGCTTTCTTT
CDR3 protein: CASSQVQGPSTEAFF

D gene: TRBD1
V gene: TRBV5-6
clone size: .
J gene: TRBJ1-2
CDR3 DNA: TGTGCCAGCAGCGAGGACAGGGGACGTGATGGCTACACCTTC
CDR3 protein: CASSEDRGRDGYTF

D gene: TRBD2
V gene: TRBV29-1
clone size: .
J gene: TRBJ2-3
CDR3 DNA: TGCAGCGAGAGCGGGGGGTTCACAGATACGCAGTATTTT
CDR3 protein: CSESGGFTDTQYF

D gene: .
V gene: TRBV30
clone size: few
J gene: TRBJ2-3
CDR3 DNA: TGTGCCTGGAGTAAAAGGTTTTGGGCTGATACGCAGTATTTT
CDR3 protein: CAWSKRFWADTQYF

D gene: .
V gene: TRBV7-9
clone size: few
J gene: TRBJ2-5
CDR3 DNA: TGTGCCAGCAGCTCTCCCCCGGGGGACGCACCGGTCGGGACCCAGTACTTC
CDR3 protein: CASSSPPGDAPVGTQYF

D gene: .
V gene: TRBV6-5
clone size: .
J gene: TRBJ2-7
CDR3 DNA: TGTGCCAGCAGTCAATTAAAAGGCCGGCAGGACTACGAGCAGTACTTC
CDR3 protein: CASSQLKGRQDYEQYF

D gene: .
V gene: TRBV7-9
clone size: many
J gene: TRBJ1-2
CDR3 DNA: TGTGCCAGCAGCTTAGGGGCAGGCTATGGCTACACCTTC
CDR3 protein: CASSLGAGYGYTF

D gene: .
V gene: TRBV4-2
clone size: many
J gene: TRBJ2-2
CDR3 DNA: TGTGCCAGCAGCCAAGGAAGAGTGGCCGGGGAGCTGTTTTTT
CDR3 protein: CASSQGRVAGELFF

D gene: .
V gene: TRBV7-9
clone size: .
J gene: TRBJ1-1
CDR3 DNA: TGTGCCAGCAGCGCCACGTGGGACACTGAAGCTTTCTTT
CDR3 protein: CASSATWDTEAFF

D gene: .
V gene: TRBV20-1
clone size: .
J gene: TRBJ2-2
CDR3 DNA: TGCAGTGCTAGACCCCGGCGCACAGGGACTGTGAACACCGGGGAGCTGTTTTTT
CDR3 protein: CSARPRRTGTVNTGELFF

D gene: .
V gene: TRBV30
clone size: .
J gene: TRBJ1-1
CDR3 DNA: TGTGCCTGGAGTGTTGGGGCCGTTACCTTT
CDR3 protein: CAWSVGAVTF

D gene: TRBD2
V gene: TRBV12-3/TRBV12-4
clone size: .
J gene: TRBJ2-2
CDR3 DNA: TGTGCCACCCCGCCGGAGGCTAGCGGGAGGTATAGCGGGGAGCTGTTTTTT
CDR3 protein: CATPPEASGRYSGELFF

D gene: .
V gene: TRBV10-3
clone size: .
J gene: TRBJ1-1
CDR3 DNA: TGTGCCATCAGGGATAATTTCCGGGGGACTGAAGCTTTCTTT
CDR3 protein: CAIRDNFRGTEAFF

D gene: .
V gene: TRBV29-1
clone size: .
J gene: TRBJ2-7
CDR3 DNA: TGCAGCGTTGTACCTAGAGGCGGTTACGAGCAGTACTTC
CDR3 protein: CSVVPRGGYEQYF

D gene: TRBD2
V gene: TRBV6-6
clone size: few
J gene: TRBJ2-1
CDR3 DNA: TGTGCCAGCAGTTACTCTAGCGGGAGCTCCTACAATGAGCAGTTCTTC
CDR3 protein: CASSYSSGSSYNEQFF

D gene: .
V gene: TRBV18
clone size: .
J gene: TRBJ2-2
CDR3 DNA: TGTGCCAGCTCACAGAGGAGCACCGGGGAGCTGTATTTT
CDR3 protein: CASSQRSTGELYF

D gene: TRBD1
V gene: TRBV7-2
clone size: .
J gene: TRBJ2-1
CDR3 DNA: TGTGCCAGCAGCTCGTCTGGGGGGGACAGGGTATATGAGCAGTTCTTC
CDR3 protein: CASSSSGGDRVYEQFF

D gene: .
V gene: TRBV12-3/TRBV12-4
clone size: many
J gene: TRBJ1-2
CDR3 DNA: TGTGCCAGCAGCAGGCCCAGTGCTAACTATGGCTACACCTTC
CDR3 protein: CASSRPSANYGYTF

D gene: .
V gene: TRBV7-2
clone size: .
J gene: TRBJ1-2
CDR3 DNA: TGTGCCAGCAGCTTGTGGGGTATCAACTATGGCTACACCTTC
CDR3 protein: CASSLWGINYGYTF